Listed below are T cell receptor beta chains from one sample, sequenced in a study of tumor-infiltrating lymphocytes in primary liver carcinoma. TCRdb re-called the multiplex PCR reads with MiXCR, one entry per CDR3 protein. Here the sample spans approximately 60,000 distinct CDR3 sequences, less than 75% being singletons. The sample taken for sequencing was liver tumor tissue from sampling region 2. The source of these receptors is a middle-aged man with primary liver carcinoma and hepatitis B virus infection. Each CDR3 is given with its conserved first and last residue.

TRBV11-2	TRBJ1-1	CTSSLSRDTEAFF
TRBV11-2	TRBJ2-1	CASGPLEGRASSYNEQFF
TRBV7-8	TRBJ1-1	CAGSLLGAGTEAFF
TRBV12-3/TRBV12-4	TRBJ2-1	CASSWDNWGTSGTDEQLF
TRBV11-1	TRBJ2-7	CASSPRSGYEQYF
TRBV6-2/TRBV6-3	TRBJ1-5	CVSNFPQGRTQHF
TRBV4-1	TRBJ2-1	CASNLRHTSLNEQFF
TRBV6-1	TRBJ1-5	CASSEEGQGEHQPQHF
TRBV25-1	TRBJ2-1	CTSSGEDRPIDEQFF
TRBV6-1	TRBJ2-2	CASSEEGVVGTGELFF
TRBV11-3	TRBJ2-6	CVSSSTAQSGVNVLTF
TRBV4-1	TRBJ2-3	CASSQDIYGAQADTQYF
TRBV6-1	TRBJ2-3	CASTPGTGSDSQYF
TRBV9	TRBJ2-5	CASGPGLAGRETQYF
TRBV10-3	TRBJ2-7	CAIRDQSPSEQHF
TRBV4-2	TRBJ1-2	CANSRTEGYTF
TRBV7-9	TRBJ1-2	CASSLGGSDYGYTF
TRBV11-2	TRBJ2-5	CASSLIGGGSGETQYF
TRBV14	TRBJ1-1	CVSSQGVSHKAFF
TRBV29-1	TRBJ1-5	CSVVVTQGANNQPQHF
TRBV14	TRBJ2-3	CASSQGGGTLPTDTQYF
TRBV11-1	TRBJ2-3	CASSFRTQSIDAQYF
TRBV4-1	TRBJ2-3	CASSQTIALAGITDTQYF
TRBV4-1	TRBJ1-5	CASSPIEGSNLPQHF
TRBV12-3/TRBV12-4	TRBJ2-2	CASKITRVTGQLFF
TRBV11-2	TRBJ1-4	CASSFDQEGGKLFF
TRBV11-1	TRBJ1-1	CASSFFGAANTDAFF
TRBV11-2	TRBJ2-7	CVSGPRQGARGEQYF
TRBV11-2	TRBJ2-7	CVSGLGGSSYEQYF
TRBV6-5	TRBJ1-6	CASIETGGNQPHF
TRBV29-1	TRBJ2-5	CGGMDTGETQYF
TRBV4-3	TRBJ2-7	CASSNDRGAGDEQYF
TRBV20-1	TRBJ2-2	CSARAGTSRGQELFF
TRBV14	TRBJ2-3	CASSRKLLGDLNTHYF
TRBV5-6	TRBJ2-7	CDSSAGTSWEQCF
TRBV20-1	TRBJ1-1	CSTSPSSGRAKTEAFF
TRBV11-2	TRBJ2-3	CASIMIQGRPDTQYF
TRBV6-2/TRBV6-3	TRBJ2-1	CASSRLTPWDKQFF
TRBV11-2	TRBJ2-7	CASSFHRGQSSCEQYF
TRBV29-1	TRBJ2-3	CSVLGSVRTSTDTQYF
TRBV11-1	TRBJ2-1	CASSSPPGGRAFSEQFF
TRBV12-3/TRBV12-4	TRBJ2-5	CVSCPRGPSGNETQYF